The present entry profiles one TCR beta chain with its context. Its antigen is still unknown. This specimen belongs to a study of T cell responses to AZD1222 COVID-19 vaccine. Study as a whole: Combined were second doses at about 4 or about 12 weeks. Study results and caveats: Clonal diversity was possibly underestimated; the donors were predominantly white British and more often female. A rise in Spike-specific TCR breadth and depth followed two AZD1222 doses. Dominant CD4 TCR responses targeted spike regions 160-218 and 743-854.

Per the germline V gene, CDR1 is SGHNT and CDR2 is YYREEE (reference sequence). V lost 4 bases to trimming and J lost 1 base, with 13 bases between them. The CDR3 has 15 residues. Profiled with immunoSEQ multiplex PCR; TCRdb holds only in-frame clones, not every one. This table holds 90,000 to 100,000 clones, about 89% found once. The V gene is TRBV5-4, the J gene TRBJ2-3, with D possibly called TRBD1 or TRBD2 (6 bases each). The TCR sequence derives from an adult in good health. The sample in question was peripheral blood, obtained on day 0 of AZD1222 vaccination. The CDR3 here is CASSPEGGRTDTQYF. The CDR3 DNA reads as TGTGCCAGCAGCCCGGAGGGGGGCCGCACAGATACGCAGTATTTT.